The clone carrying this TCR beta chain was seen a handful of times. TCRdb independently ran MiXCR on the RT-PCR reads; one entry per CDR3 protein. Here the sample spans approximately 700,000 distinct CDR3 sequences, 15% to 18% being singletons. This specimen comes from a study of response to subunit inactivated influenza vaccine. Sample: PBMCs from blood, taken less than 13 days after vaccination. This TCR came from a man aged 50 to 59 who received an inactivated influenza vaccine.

CDR3 protein: CASSFIMRLAGKETQYF. In DNA, the CDR3 is TGTGCCAGCAGCTTCATCATGAGACTAGCGGGGAAAGAGACCCAGTACTTC. V is TRBV7-9 and J is TRBJ2-5; the match to TRBD2 covers 11 bases. V shed 3 bases, J shed 3 bases, and the junction held 9 bases outside the gene matches. Germline V CDR1 and CDR2: SEHNR, FQNEAQ (reference sequence). The CDR3 contains 17 residues. Together with reference TRBV7-9 and TRBJ2-5, the CDR3 gives the full variable domain: DTGVSQNPRHKITKRGQNVTFRCDPISEHNRLYWYRQTLGQGPEFLTYFQNEAQLEKSRLLSDRFSAERPKGSFSTLEIQRTEQGDSAMYLCASSFIMRLAGKETQYFGPGTRLLVL.